This T cell receptor beta chain was recorded in a study of T-cell memory formation after mild COVID-19. This CDR3 has 14 amino acids. Germline V gene sequence: CDR1 DFQATT, CDR2 SNEGSKA (reference sequence). The authors produced TCR alpha and TCR beta cDNA libraries with sample barcodes and UMIs by 5'RACE using constant-segment primers. Each CDR3 protein is one row after TCRdb ran MiXCR on the 5' RACE reads. The sample consists of fewer than 700,000 distinct CDR3 sequences, less than 25% of them appearing once. A remark on this clonotype: Its antigen remains unknown. Compared with germline, one end of the junction differs, possibly owing to a read error.

Notes on the study in general: Cross-reactive memory seemingly joined, as some responding clones were found in pre-infection memory. Clones that contracted from day 15 to 85 had balanced CD4/CD8; later expanders were CD4+ biased. Still unconfirmed is whether the second-wave clones peaking on day 37 recognized SARS-CoV-2.

Sequences were obtained from PBMCs or a T cell subset sorted from them (not recorded which). The chain recombines TRBV20-1 with TRBJ2-5; a weak D match, TRBD2 (6 bases). The sequence was collected from an adult woman who had mild COVID-19 (a few samples of this study predate the infection). Cell type and time point are not known. CDR3 nucleotides: TGCAGTGCTACGGGGGTTAGCGGTGCGGAGACCCGGTACTTC. It is translated as CSATGVSGAETRYF.